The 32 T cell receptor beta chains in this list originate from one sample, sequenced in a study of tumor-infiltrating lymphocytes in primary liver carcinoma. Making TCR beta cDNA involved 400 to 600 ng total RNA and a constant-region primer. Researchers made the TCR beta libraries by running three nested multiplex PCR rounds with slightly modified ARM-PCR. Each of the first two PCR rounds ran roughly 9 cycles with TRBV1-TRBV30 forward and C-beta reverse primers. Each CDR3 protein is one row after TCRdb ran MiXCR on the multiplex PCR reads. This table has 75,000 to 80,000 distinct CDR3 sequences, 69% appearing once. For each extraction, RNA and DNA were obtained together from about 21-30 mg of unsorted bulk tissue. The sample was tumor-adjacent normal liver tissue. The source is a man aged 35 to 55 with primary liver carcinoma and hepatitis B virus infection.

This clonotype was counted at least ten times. This chain's CDR3 is CASIGADTQYF. DNA of the CDR3: TGTGCCAGCATTGGGGCAGATACGCAGTATTTT. The rearrangement links TRBV7-9 to TRBJ2-3; D ambiguous. The V and J ends lost 7 bases and 4 bases respectively, with 6 bases between them. Germline assignment: CDR1 SEHNR and CDR2 FQNEAQ (reference sequence). This CDR3 contains 11 residues.

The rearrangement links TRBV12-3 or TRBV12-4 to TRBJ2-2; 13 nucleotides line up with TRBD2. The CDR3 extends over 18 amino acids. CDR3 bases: TGTGTCATCCGTCCGGGACTAGCGGGATTGACGAGCACCGGGGAGCTGTTTTTT. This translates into CVIRPGLAGLTSTGELFF.

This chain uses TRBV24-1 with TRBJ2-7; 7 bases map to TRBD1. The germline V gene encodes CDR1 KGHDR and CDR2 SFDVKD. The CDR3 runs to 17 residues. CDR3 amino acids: CAPVTVGTDERLYEQYF. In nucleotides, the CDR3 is TGTGCACCAGTGACGGTAGGGACAGATGAACGACTCTACGAGCAGTACTTC.

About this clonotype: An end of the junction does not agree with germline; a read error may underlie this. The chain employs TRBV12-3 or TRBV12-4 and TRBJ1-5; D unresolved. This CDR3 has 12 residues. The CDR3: CVSSLTRAPRHF. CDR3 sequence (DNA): TGTGTCAGCAGTCTGACAAGGGCGCCCCGGCATTTT.

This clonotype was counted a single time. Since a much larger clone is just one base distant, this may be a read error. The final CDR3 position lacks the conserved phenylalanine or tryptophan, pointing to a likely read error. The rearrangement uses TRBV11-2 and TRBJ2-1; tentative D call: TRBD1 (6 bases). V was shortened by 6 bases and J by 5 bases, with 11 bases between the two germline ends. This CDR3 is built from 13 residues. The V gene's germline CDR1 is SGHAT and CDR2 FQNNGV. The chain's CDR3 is CASRFTGNNEQFL. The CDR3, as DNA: TGTGCCAGCAGATTTACAGGGAACAATGAGCAGTTCCTC.

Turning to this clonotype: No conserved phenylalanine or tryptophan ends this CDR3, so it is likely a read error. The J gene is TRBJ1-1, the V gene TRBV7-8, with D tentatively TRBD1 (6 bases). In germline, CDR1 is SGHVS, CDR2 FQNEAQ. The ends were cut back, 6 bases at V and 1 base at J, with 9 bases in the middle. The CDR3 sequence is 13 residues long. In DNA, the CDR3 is TGTGCCAGCAGGCCCAGGGGGAACACTGAAGCTTTCTAT. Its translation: CASRPRGNTEAFY.

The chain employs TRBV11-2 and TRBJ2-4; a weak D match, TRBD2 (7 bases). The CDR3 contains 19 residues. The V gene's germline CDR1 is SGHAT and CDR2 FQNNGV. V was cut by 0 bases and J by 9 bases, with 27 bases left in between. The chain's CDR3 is CASSLDGASGGRGERIQYF. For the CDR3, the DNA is TGTGCCAGCAGCTTAGACGGGGCTAGCGGAGGGAGGGGGGAACGCATTCAGTACTTC.

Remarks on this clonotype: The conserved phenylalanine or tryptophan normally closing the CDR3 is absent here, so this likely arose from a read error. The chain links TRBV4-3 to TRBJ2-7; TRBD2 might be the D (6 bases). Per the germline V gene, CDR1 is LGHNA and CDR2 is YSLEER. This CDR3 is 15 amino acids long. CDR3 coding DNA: TGCGCCAGCAATCAAGATCGGGAGACTCCCTACAAGCAGTACATC. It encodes CASNQDRETPYKQYI.

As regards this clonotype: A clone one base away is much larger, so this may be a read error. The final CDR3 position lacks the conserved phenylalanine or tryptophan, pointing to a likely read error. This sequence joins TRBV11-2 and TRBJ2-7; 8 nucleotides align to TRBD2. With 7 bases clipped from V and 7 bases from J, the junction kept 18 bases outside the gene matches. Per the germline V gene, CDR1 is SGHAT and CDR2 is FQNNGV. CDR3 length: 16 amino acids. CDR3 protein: CASTTPGREARGEQYL. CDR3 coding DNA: TGTGCCAGCACGACTCCTGGGCGGGAGGCAAGGGGGGAGCAGTACTTA.

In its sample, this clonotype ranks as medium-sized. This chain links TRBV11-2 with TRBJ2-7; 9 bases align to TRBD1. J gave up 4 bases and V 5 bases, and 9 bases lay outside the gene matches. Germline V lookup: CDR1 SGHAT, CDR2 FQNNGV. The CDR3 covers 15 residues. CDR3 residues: CASSQTGTGLYEQYF. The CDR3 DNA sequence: TGTGCCAGCAGCCAAACCGGGACAGGGCTGTACGAGCAGTACTTC.

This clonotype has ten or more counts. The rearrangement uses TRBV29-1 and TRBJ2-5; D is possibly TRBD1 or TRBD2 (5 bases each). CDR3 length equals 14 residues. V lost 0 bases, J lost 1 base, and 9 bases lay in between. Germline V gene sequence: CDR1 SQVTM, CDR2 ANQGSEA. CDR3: CSVEDGTSQETQYF. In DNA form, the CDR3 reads TGCAGCGTTGAAGATGGGACGTCCCAAGAGACCCAGTACTTC.

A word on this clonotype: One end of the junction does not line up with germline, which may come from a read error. Here the CDR3 DNA reads TGCTGCGTTGGACTAGCGAACACCAGGGAGCTGTTTTTT. This sequence encodes CCVGLANTRELFF. J is TRBJ2-2 and V is TRBV29-1, with 9 bases fitting TRBD2. CDR3 length equals 13 residues. Per the germline V gene, CDR1 is SQVTM and CDR2 is ANQGSEA.

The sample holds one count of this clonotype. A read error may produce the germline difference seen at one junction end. CDR3 in amino acids: CASSLWTGWLYGVNVLTF. CDR3 nucleotides: TGTGCCAGCAGCTTGTGGACAGGGTGGCTTTATGGGGTCAACGTCCTGACTTTC. V is TRBV5-6 and J is TRBJ2-6; the match to TRBD1 covers 8 bases. From germline, CDR1 is SGHDT and CDR2 YYEEEE. CDR3 length equals 18 residues.

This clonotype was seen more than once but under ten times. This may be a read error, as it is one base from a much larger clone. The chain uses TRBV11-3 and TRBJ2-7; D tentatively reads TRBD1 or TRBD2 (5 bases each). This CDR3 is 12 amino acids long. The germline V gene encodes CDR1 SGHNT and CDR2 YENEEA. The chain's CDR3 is CACSSQWGEQYF. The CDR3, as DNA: TGTGCCTGCAGCTCCCAATGGGGGGAGCAGTACTTC.

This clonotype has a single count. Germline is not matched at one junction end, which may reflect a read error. For the CDR3, the DNA is TGTACCAGCAGTTGGGACAGGGAGATTAATGAGCAGTTCTTC. It translates to CTSSWDREINEQFF. The rearrangement joins TRBV12-3 or TRBV12-4 to TRBJ2-1, with TRBD1 identical over 9 bases. The CDR3 has 14 amino acids.

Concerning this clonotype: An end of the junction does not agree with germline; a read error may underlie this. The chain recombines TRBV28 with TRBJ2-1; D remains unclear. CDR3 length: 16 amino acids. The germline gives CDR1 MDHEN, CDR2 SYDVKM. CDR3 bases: TGTGCCAGCAGCATGACCGCGCAGAGCTCCTACATTGAGCAGTTCTTC. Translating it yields CASSMTAQSSYIEQFF.

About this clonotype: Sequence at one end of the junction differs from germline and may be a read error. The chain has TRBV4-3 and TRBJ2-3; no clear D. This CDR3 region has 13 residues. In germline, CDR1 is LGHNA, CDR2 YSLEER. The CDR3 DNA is TGCACCAGCAGCCAAGATCGGCCAGATACGCAGTGTTTT. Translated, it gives CTSSQDRPDTQCF.

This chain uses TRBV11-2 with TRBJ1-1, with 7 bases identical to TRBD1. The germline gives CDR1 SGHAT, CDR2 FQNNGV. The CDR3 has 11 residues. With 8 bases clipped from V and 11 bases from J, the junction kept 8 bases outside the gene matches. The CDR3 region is CASGWDRRAFF. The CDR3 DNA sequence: TGTGCCAGCGGCTGGGACAGACGGGCTTTCTTT.

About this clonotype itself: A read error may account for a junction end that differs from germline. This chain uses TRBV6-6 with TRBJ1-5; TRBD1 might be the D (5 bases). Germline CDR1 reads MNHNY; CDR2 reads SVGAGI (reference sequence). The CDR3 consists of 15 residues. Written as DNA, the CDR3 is TGTGTCAGCAGTTACTCGCGCAGGACAAATCAGCCCCAGCATTTT. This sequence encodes CVSSYSRRTNQPQHF.

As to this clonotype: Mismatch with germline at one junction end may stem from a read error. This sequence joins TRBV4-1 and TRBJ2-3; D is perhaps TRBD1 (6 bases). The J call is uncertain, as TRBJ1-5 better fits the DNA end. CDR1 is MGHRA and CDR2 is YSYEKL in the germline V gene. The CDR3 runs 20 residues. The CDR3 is CVSSQAIGTDRLVTTDTQHF. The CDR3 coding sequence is TGCGTCAGCAGCCAGGCTATCGGGACGGACAGATTAGTCACCACAGATACGCAGCATTTT.

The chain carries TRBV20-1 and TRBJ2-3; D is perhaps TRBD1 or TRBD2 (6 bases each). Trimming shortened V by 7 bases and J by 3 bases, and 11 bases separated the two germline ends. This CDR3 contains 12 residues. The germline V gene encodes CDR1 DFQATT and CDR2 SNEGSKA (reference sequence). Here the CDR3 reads CSVSGQTDTQYF. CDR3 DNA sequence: TGCAGTGTTAGCGGACAGACAGATACGCAGTATTTT.

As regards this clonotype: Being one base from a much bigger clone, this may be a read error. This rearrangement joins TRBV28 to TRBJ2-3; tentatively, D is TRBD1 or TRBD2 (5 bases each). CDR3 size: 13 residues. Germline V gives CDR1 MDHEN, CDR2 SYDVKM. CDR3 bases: TGTGTCAGCCATCAGGGAGGCACAGATACGCAGTATTTT. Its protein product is CVSHQGGTDTQYF. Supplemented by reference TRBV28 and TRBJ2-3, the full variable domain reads DVKVTQSSRYLVKRTGEKVFLECVQDMDHENMFWYRQDPGLGLRLIYFSYDVKMKEKGDIPEGYSVSREKKERFSLILESASTNQTSMYLCVSHQGGTDTQYFGPGTRLTVL.

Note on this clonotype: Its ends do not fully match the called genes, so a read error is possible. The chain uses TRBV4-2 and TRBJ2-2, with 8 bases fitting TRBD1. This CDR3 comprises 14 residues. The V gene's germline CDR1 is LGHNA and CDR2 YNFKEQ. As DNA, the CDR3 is TGTGCTAGCATCACAGGGGGTTACACCGGGGAGCTGCTTTTT. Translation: CASITGGYTGELLF.

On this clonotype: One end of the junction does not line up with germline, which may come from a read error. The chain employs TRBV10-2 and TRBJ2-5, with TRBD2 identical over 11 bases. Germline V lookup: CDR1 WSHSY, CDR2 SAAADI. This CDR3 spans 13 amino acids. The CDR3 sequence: CTSETSGSETQYF. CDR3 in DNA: TGCACCAGCGAAACTAGCGGGAGCGAGACCCAGTACTTC.

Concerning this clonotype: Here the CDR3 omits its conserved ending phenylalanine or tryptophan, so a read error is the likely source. This CDR3 reads CASSAGTRGDNEQFL. Here the CDR3 DNA reads TGTGCCAGCAGCGCCGGGACTAGAGGGGACAATGAGCAGTTCTTA. This chain joins TRBV11-3 and TRBJ2-1, with TRBD2 identical over 8 bases. This CDR3 contains 15 residues. Trimming at V came to 5 bases and at J to 5 bases, leaving 8 bases not matched to a gene. Germline CDR1 and CDR2: SGHNT and YENEEA.

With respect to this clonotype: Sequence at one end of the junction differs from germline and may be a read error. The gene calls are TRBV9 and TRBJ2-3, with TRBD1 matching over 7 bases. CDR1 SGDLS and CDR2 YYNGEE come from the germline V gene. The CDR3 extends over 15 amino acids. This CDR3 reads CAGSESTGTIDTQYF. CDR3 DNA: TGTGCCGGCAGCGAATCGACAGGGACCATAGATACGCAGTATTTT.

CDR3 residues: CSTSDNTDTQYF. The CDR3 coding sequence is TGCAGCACTTCCGACAACACAGATACGCAGTATTTT. The chain is built from TRBV29-1 and TRBJ2-3; D is undetermined. The V gene lost 8 bases and the J gene lost 2 bases, with 11 bases spanning the gap. This CDR3 has 12 amino acids. Germline-derived CDR1 and CDR2 are SQVTM and ANQGSEA.

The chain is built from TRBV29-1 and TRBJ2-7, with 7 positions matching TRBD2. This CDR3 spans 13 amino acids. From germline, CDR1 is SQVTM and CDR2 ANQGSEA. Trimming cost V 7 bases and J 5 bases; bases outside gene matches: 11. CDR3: CSEGLTGSHEQYF. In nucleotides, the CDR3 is TGCAGCGAGGGACTAACGGGTTCCCACGAGCAGTACTTC.

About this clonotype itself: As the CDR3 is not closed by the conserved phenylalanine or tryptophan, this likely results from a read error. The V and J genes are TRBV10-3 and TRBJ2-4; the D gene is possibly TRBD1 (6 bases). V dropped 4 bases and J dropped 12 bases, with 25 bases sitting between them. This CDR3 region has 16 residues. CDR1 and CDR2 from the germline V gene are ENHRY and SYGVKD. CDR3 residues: CAISAQIQGAKKTQYY. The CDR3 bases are TGTGCCATCAGTGCTCAGATACAGGGTGCCAAAAAGACTCAGTACTAC.

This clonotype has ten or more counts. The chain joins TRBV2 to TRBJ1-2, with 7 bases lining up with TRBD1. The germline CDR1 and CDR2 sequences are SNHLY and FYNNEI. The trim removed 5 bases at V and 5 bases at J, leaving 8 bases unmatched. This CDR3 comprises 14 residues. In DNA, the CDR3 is TGTGCCAGCAGTTCGGACAGGTCGTTTTATGGCTACACCTTC. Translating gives CASSSDRSFYGYTF. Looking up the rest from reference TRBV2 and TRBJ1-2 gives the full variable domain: EPEVTQTPSHQVTQMGQEVILRCVPISNHLYFYWYRQILGQKVEFLVSFYNNEISEKSEIFDDQFSVERPDGSNFTLKIRSTKLEDSAMYFCASSSDRSFYGYTFGSGTRLTVV.

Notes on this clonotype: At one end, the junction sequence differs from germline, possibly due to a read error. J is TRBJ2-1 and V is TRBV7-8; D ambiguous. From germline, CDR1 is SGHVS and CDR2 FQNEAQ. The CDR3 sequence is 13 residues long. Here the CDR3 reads CASSLGQNSEQFF. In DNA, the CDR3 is TGTGCCAGCAGCTTAGGACAAAACAGTGAGCAATTCTTC.

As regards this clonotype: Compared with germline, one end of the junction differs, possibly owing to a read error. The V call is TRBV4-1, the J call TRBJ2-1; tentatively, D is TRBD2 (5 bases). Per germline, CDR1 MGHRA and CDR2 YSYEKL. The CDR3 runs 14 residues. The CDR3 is CASRQVGEYNEQFF. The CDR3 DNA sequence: TGCGCCAGCAGGCAAGTGGGAGAATACAATGAGCAGTTCTTC.